This record concerns one T cell receptor beta chain sequence. The authors drew around 9.3 milliliters of peripheral blood from each donor. V lost 3 bases to trimming and J lost 0 bases, with 9 bases between them. From germline, CDR1 is LNHDA and CDR2 SQIVND (reference sequence). The CDR3 length is 14 residues. This sample stems from a study of blood T cells in healthy people across ages. A second PCR of 7 to 11 cycles used a sample-barcoded 5' primer and a J-beta primer mix. TCRdb processed the 5' RACE reads anew with MiXCR; each CDR3 protein has one entry. The repertoire has 1.5 million to 2 million distinct CDR3 sequences, 49% of them found once; the top ten carry roughly 2.1%.

This clonotype originated in a woman aged 35 to 49 in good health. The sequenced sample was blood. J is TRBJ2-7 and V is TRBV19; either TRBD1 or TRBD2 may fit D (5 bases each). CDR3 protein: CASSIDGASYEQYF. CDR3 DNA: TGTGCCAGTAGTATCGACGGGGCCTCCTACGAGCAGTACTTC.